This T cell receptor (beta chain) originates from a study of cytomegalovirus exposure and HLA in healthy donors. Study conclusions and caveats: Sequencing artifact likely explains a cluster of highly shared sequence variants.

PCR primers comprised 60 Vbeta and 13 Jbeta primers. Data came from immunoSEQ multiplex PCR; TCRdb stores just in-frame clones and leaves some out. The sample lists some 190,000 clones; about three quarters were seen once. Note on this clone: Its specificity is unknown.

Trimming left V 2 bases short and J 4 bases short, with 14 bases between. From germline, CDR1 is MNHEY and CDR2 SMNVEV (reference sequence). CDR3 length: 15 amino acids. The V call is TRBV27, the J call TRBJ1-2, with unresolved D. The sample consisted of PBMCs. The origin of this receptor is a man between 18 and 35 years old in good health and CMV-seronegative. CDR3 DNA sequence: TGTGCCAGCAGTTTAAGCTTTAATCCCTCCTATGGCTACACCTTC. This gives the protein CASSLSFNPSYGYTF.